This T cell receptor beta chain originates from a study of OX40 agonist ivuxolimab in advanced cancers. Sequencing was performed with immunoSEQ multiplex PCR; in TCRdb, only in-frame clones are kept and a portion is missing. Here the sample spans 70,000 to 90,000 clones, more than 85% being singletons. Germline V gene sequence: CDR1 GTSNPN, CDR2 SVGIG (reference sequence). Trimming left V 0 bases short and J 5 bases short, with 10 bases between. The length of the CDR3 is 13 residues. This sample comprised CD4+ or CD8+ T cells sorted from blood, obtained in a trial of the OX40 agonist ivuxolimab. The clonotype originates from an adult with an advanced solid tumor such as melanoma, head and neck, liver or kidney cancer. The gene calls are TRBV30 and TRBJ2-5; D unresolved. The CDR3 DNA reads TGTGCCTGGAGTGTACGGGTGTCTGAGACCCAGTACTTC. Translated, it gives CAWSVRVSETQYF.